The present TCR beta chain was sequenced within a study of blood T cell repertoires in COVID-19. TCRdb keeps only in-frame clones here, not all; method: immunoSEQ multiplex PCR. The table shows fewer than 200,000 clones, with roughly 88% occurring only once. V shed 2 bases and J shed 4 bases, with 11 bases lying between them. The CDR3 has 14 amino acids. In germline, CDR1 is SGHAT, CDR2 FQNNGV. The sequencing input was PBMCs or T cells enriched from blood (not recorded which). This chain uses TRBV11-2 with TRBJ1-1, with D tentatively TRBD1 (6 bases). The TCR originated in a man aged 45-60 years who had recovered from COVID-19. This CDR3 reads CASSLFRGSTEAFF. For the CDR3, the DNA is TGTGCCAGCAGCTTATTCAGGGGAAGCACTGAAGCTTTCTTT. Supplemented by reference TRBV11-2 and TRBJ1-1, the full variable domain reads EAGVAQSPRYKIIEKRQSVAFWCNPISGHATLYWYQQILGQGPKLLIQFQNNGVVDDSQLPKDRFSAERLKGVDSTLKIQPAKLEDSAVYLCASSLFRGSTEAFFGQGTRLTVV.